The 17 T cell receptor beta chains given below trace back to one sample, sequenced in a study of HIV-infected children after antiretroviral therapy interruption. The sample's treatment: PENTA 11 planned treatment interruption arm or continuous ART arm. A 3' RACE protocol on RNA, with unique molecular identifiers, produced the TCR library. TCRdb re-derived calls from the 3' RACE reads in MiXCR, one entry per CDR3 protein. The data contain about 89,000 distinct CDR3 sequences, around 6.9% of them singletons. Sample: CD45RA+ CD4+ T cells from PBMCs, pooled from several time points, taken from a donor given antiretroviral therapy, either interrupted or continuous. The subset is: naive CD4+ CD45RA+ CD45RO- T cells. These receptors were collected from a pool of human donors with HIV.

Only a few counts were recorded for this clonotype. The chain has TRBV18 and TRBJ1-4, with 8 nucleotides matching TRBD1. The trim removed 1 base at V and 8 bases at J, leaving 6 bases unmatched. Germline CDR1 KGHSH, CDR2 LQKENI. The CDR3 consists of 15 residues. The CDR3 protein is CASSPQLTGEEKLFF. The CDR3 nucleotides read TGTGCCAGCTCACCACAATTGACAGGGGAGGAAAAACTGTTTTTT.

This clonotype has only a few counts. The genes are TRBV18 and TRBJ2-3; D tentatively fits TRBD1 or TRBD2 (5 bases each). The CDR3 is 16 amino acids. Trimming cost V 3 bases and J 0 bases, with 13 bases left between them. Germline V gene lookup returns CDR1 KGHSH and CDR2 LQKENI. The DNA for the CDR3 is TGTGCCAGCTCACCTCGGGGCAGCCGAAGCACAGATACGCAGTATTTT. Translation gives CASSPRGSRSTDTQYF.

This clonotype was recorded a few times. The chain couples TRBV7-3 to TRBJ2-3; possible D gene TRBD2, 5 bases. Germline lookup yields CDR1 SGHTA and CDR2 FQGTGA. The CDR3 contains 16 residues. Trimming took off 2 bases at V and 2 bases at J, with 14 bases between the two ends. CDR3 in amino acids: CASSLERRGLTDTQYF. The DNA of the CDR3 is TGTGCCAGCAGCTTAGAAAGGAGAGGGCTCACAGATACGCAGTATTTT.

This clonotype was observed many times. This chain connects TRBV11-1 to TRBJ2-4, with a weak D call TRBD1 (5 bases). This CDR3 spans 14 amino acids. CDR1 and CDR2 (germline): SGHAT, FQDESV (reference sequence). Trimming took 5 bases from V and 8 from J, leaving 16 bases between them. The CDR3: CASSPLSTRDIQYF. CDR3 in DNA: TGTGCCAGCAGCCCCCTGTCCACCAGGGACATTCAGTACTTC.

The rearrangement joins TRBV28 to TRBJ2-7; 9 bases are shared with TRBD1. The length of the CDR3 is 14 residues. Germline lookup yields CDR1 MDHEN and CDR2 SYDVKM. V gave up 5 bases and J gave up 2 bases; unmatched junction bases: 4. As DNA, the CDR3 is TGTGCCAGCAGTCCCCACAGGGGGCCCTACGAGCAGTACTTC. Translating gives CASSPHRGPYEQYF.

V and J are TRBV19 and TRBJ1-5, with D hard to call. Germline V CDR1 and CDR2: LNHDA, SQIVND (reference sequence). V lost 3 bases and J lost 4, with 13 bases in between. The CDR3 covers 15 residues. CDR3 sequence (DNA): TGTGCCAGTAGTATGGTCGAGAGGACTAATCAGCCCCAGCATTTT. Protein sequence: CASSMVERTNQPQHF.

The chain carries TRBV5-1 and TRBJ1-1; D is ambiguous. The CDR3 extends over 16 amino acids. V dropped 0 bases and J dropped 5 bases, with 17 bases sitting between them. The germline V gene has CDR1 SGHRS and CDR2 YFSETQ. CDR3 region: CASSLEGPGRGTEAFF. CDR3 sequence (DNA): TGCGCCAGCAGCTTGGAGGGCCCCGGGCGGGGTACTGAAGCTTTCTTT.

CDR3 residues: CASSLGWGQGVNEQYF. DNA of the CDR3: TGCGCCAGCAGCTTGGGTTGGGGACAGGGGGTTAACGAGCAGTACTTC. The V and J genes are TRBV5-1 and TRBJ2-7, with TRBD1 matching 11 bases. CDR1 SGHRS and CDR2 YFSETQ come from the germline V gene. The CDR3 has 16 amino acids. With V trimmed by 0 bases and J by 5 bases, 7 bases remained unmatched. Full variable domain (outside the CDR3, taken from reference TRBV5-1 and TRBJ2-7): KAGVTQTPRYLIKTRGQQVTLSCSPISGHRSVSWYQQTPGQGLQFLFEYFSETQRNKGNFPGRFSGRQFSNSRSEMNVSTLELGDSALYLCASSLGWGQGVNEQYFGPGTRLTVT.

This clonotype has ten or more counts. This chain uses TRBV6-1 with TRBJ2-3, with a tentative D call TRBD2 (7 bases). The V end was cut by 8 bases, the J end by 6 bases, with 18 bases between. The CDR3 is 14 residues long. Germline CDR1 reads MNHNS; CDR2 reads SASEGT. The CDR3 reads CASWWGGLTDTQYF. The CDR3 DNA reads TGTGCCAGCTGGTGGGGGGGCCTGACGGATACGCAGTATTTT.

In its sample, this clonotype was seen many times. The V call is TRBV12-3 or TRBV12-4, the J call TRBJ2-7, with 10 bases identical to TRBD2. This CDR3 region has 15 residues. The ends lost 6 bases at V and 3 bases at J; junction bases unmatched: 8. The chain's CDR3 is CASRSTSGIIYEQYF. The CDR3 DNA is TGTGCCAGCAGGTCCACTAGCGGGATTATCTACGAGCAGTACTTC.

This clonotype was seen repeatedly, ten times or more. The gene calls are TRBV29-1 and TRBJ1-1, with a weak D call TRBD1 (5 bases). V lost 6 bases and J 5 bases, leaving 19 bases between the germline ends. Per germline, CDR1 SQVTM and CDR2 ANQGSEA. The CDR3 loop spans 14 amino acids. Written as DNA, the CDR3 is TGCAGCGTGTGCCGGGGGATGGATGGGACTGAAGCTTTCTTT. Encoded protein: CSVCRGMDGTEAFF.

This clonotype was recorded at least ten times. The chain combines TRBV5-1 with TRBJ2-1, with TRBD1 as a possible D gene (7 bases). The V end lost 4 bases, the J end lost 10 bases, and 18 bases lay between the germline ends. There are 14 residues in the CDR3. Germline CDR1 reads SGHRS; CDR2 reads YFSETQ. The CDR3 DNA reads as TGCGCCAGCAGCGTAAGACAGGGAGGATGGGAGCAGTTCTTC. It codes for CASSVRQGGWEQFF.

This clonotype has at least ten counts. This chain uses TRBV7-2 with TRBJ1-4; TRBD1 aligns across 9 bases. With 1 base clipped from V and 8 bases from J, the junction kept 5 bases outside the gene matches. Germline-derived CDR1 and CDR2 are SGHTA and FQGNSA. There are 15 residues in the CDR3. The CDR3: CASSLEDRGYEKLFF. The CDR3 coding sequence is TGTGCCAGCAGCTTAGAGGACAGGGGTTACGAAAAACTGTTTTTT.

This clonotype was detected ten times or more. The chain carries TRBV9 and TRBJ2-5; TRBD1 aligns across 7 bases. The CDR3 consists of 15 residues. The germline V gene encodes CDR1 SGDLS and CDR2 YYNGEE. J gave up 0 bases and V 2 bases, and 4 bases lay outside the gene matches. This CDR3 is CASSVRGTDQETQYF. The CDR3 DNA sequence: TGTGCCAGCAGCGTCAGAGGGACAGACCAAGAGACCCAGTACTTC. Supplemented by reference TRBV9 and TRBJ2-5, the full variable domain reads DSGVTQTPKHLITATGQRVTLRCSPRSGDLSVYWYQQSLDQGLQFLIQYYNGEERAKGNILERFSAQQFPDLHSELNLSSLELGDSALYFCASSVRGTDQETQYFGPGTRLLVL.

This clonotype was seen repeatedly, ten times or more. The rearrangement links TRBV4-2 to TRBJ2-3; 9 nucleotides line up with TRBD2. The CDR3 extends over 16 amino acids. Looked up from germline, CDR1 is LGHNA and CDR2 is YNFKEQ. Germline trimming cut 3 bases from V and 4 bases from J; bases unmatched to any gene: 8. The CDR3 nucleotides are TGTGCCAGCAGCCAGGAGGGGCGGGGGGGCGCAGATACGCAGTATTTT. Its protein is CASSQEGRGGADTQYF.

The table lists this clonotype with many counts. The rearrangement uses TRBV19 and TRBJ2-3; D gene ambiguous. V shed 4 bases and J shed 4 bases, with 9 bases lying between them. The CDR3 loop spans 13 amino acids. Germline CDR1 and CDR2: LNHDA and SQIVND (reference sequence). Written as DNA, the CDR3 is TGTGCCAGTAGTAAACAACGTTCAGATACGCAGTATTTT. This gives the protein CASSKQRSDTQYF.

This clonotype has a count of ten or more. The chain recombines TRBV27 with TRBJ1-6; D is ambiguous. The V end was cut by 5 bases, the J end by 10 bases, with 9 bases between. Germline values: CDR1 MNHEY, CDR2 SMNVEV (reference sequence). There are 12 residues in the CDR3. The CDR3 coding sequence is TGTGCCAGCAGTACCACCGGATCACCCCTCCACTTT. Amino acids: CASSTTGSPLHF.